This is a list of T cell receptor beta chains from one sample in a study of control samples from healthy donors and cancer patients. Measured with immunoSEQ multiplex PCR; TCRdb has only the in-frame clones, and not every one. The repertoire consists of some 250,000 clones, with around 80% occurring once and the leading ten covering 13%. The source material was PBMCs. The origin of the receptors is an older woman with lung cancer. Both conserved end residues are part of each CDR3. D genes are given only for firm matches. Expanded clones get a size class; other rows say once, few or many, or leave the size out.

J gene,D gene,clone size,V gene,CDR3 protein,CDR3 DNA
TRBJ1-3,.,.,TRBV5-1,CASSSGTSGNTIYF,TGCGCCAGCAGCTCCGGGACTTCTGGAAACACCATATATTTT
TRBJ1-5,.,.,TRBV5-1,CASSPTGSRSQPQHF,TGCGCCAGCAGCCCCACAGGGTCTCGGAGTCAGCCCCAGCATTTT
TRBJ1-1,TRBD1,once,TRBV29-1,CSVGQGGAEAFF,TGCAGCGTTGGACAGGGTGGGGCTGAAGCTTTCTTT
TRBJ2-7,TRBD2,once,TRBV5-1,CASTFTSGVSYEQYF,TGCGCCAGCACATTTACTAGCGGGGTATCCTACGAGCAGTACTTC
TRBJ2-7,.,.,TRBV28,CASSRTAYEQYF,TGTGCCAGCAGTCGGACGGCCTACGAGCAGTACTTC
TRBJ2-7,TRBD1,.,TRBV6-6,CASSYGQGQASYEQYF,TGTGCCAGCAGTTACGGTCAGGGACAGGCCTCCTACGAGCAGTACTTC
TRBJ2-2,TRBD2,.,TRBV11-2,CASSRGLAGGAIPGELFF,TGTGCCAGCAGCCGGGGACTAGCGGGAGGGGCCATCCCCGGGGAGCTGTTTTTT
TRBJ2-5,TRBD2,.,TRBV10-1,CASSPSAGVGETQYF,TGCGCCAGCAGCCCCTCGGCGGGGGTGGGAGAGACCCAGTACTTC
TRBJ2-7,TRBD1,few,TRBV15,CATSRDILGQRNYEQYF,TGTGCCACCAGCAGAGATATATTGGGACAGAGGAACTACGAGCAGTACTTC
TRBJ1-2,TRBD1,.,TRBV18,CASSAGTGNYGYTF,TGTGCCAGCTCGGCCGGGACAGGGAATTATGGCTACACCTTC
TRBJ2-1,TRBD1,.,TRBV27,CASSTGTGEGIEQFF,TGTGCCAGCAGTACCGGGACAGGAGAGGGCATTGAGCAGTTCTTC
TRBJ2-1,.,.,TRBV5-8,CASSLFWGSPNEQFF,TGTGCCAGCAGCTTATTCTGGGGGTCCCCCAATGAGCAGTTCTTC
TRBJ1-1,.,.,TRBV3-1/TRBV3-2,CASSQFRGGNTEAFF,TGTGCCAGCAGCCAATTTAGGGGAGGGAACACTGAAGCTTTCTTT
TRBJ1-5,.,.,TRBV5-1,CASSLDKGPQHF,TGCGCCAGCAGCTTGGACAAGGGGCCCCAGCATTTT
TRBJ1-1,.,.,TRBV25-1,CASSFGLNTEAFF,TGTGCCAGCAGTTTCGGTTTGAACACTGAAGCTTTCTTT
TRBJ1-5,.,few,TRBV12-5,CASGLVRGGGNQPQHF,TGTGCTAGTGGTTTGGTACGAGGAGGGGGCAATCAGCCCCAGCATTTT
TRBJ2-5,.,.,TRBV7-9,CASARDGGSETQYF,TGTGCCAGCGCCCGGGACGGTGGGTCAGAGACCCAGTACTTC
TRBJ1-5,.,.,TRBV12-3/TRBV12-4,CASSLGRPGPQHF,TGTGCCAGCAGTTTAGGCCGTCCGGGGCCCCAGCATTTT
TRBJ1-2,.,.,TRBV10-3,CAISDNADRSYGYTF,TGTGCCATCAGTGATAACGCGGACAGAAGCTATGGCTACACCTTC
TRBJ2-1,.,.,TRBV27,CASRVGLSLDEQFF,TGTGCCAGCAGGGTAGGACTAAGCCTCGATGAGCAGTTCTTC
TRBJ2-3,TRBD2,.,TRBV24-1,CATSAPSGRTTDTQYF,TGTGCCACCAGTGCGCCTAGCGGGAGGACCACAGATACGCAGTATTTT
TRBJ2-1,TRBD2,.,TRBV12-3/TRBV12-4,CASRLSGGNEQFF,TGTGCCAGCAGACTTAGCGGGGGTAATGAGCAGTTCTTC
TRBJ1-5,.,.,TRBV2,CASSENNDQPQHF,TGTGCCAGCAGTGAAAACAACGATCAGCCCCAGCATTTT
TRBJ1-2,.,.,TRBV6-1,CASSEAGTGLGYTF,TGTGCCAGCAGTGAAGCAGGGACGGGGTTGGGCTACACCTTC
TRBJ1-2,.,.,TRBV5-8,CASSFPGYGYTF,TGTGCCAGCAGCTTTCCTGGGTATGGTTACACCTTC
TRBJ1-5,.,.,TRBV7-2,CASNMGVGRPQHF,TGTGCCAGCAACATGGGGGTCGGGAGGCCCCAGCATTTT
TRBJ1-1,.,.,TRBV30,CAWSRLGQAGDEAFF,TGTGCCTGGAGTCGCCTCGGCCAGGCGGGGGATGAAGCTTTCTTT
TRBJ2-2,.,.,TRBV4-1,CASSPPRPGELFF,TGCGCCAGCAGCCCGCCCCGGCCCGGGGAGCTGTTTTTT
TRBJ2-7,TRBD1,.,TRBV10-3,CAISELQGASSYEQYF,TGTGCCATCAGTGAGCTTCAGGGGGCATCCTCCTACGAGCAGTACTTC
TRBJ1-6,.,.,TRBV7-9,CASSLDSTGSPLHF,TGTGCCAGCAGCTTAGATTCAACGGGATCACCCCTCCACTTT
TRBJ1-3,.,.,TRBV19,CASRASSGNTIYF,TGTGCCAGTAGGGCCAGCTCTGGAAACACCATATATTTT
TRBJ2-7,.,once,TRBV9,CASSVGRGVYEQYF,TGTGCCAGCAGCGTAGGGAGGGGAGTCTACGAGCAGTACTTC
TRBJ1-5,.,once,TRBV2,CASSEMLDQPQHF,TGTGCCAGCAGTGAGATGCTGGATCAGCCCCAGCATTTT
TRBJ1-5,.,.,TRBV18,CASSPGPVDQPQHF,TGTGCCAGCTCCCCAGGGCCGGTAGATCAGCCCCAGCATTTT
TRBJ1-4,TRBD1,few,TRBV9,CASSVTGANEKLFF,TGTGCCAGCAGCGTGACAGGGGCAAATGAAAAACTGTTTTTT
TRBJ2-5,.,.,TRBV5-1,CASSLGSGQETQYF,TGCGCCAGCAGCTTGGGCTCAGGTCAAGAGACCCAGTACTTC
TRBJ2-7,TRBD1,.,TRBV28,CASSRTGVEQYF,TGTGCCAGCAGCCGGACAGGGGTCGAGCAGTACTTC
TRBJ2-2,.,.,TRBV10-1,CASSAQVTGELFF,TGCGCCAGCAGTGCACAGGTCACCGGGGAGCTGTTTTTT
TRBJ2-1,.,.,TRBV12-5,CASGLEIGEQFF,TGTGCTAGTGGTTTGGAGATCGGTGAGCAGTTCTTC
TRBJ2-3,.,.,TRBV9,CASSWDPGESSDTQYF,TGTGCCAGCAGCTGGGATCCTGGTGAATCATCCGATACGCAGTATTTT
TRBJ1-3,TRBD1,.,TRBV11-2,CASSYRTGRANTIYF,TGTGCCAGCAGCTACCGGACAGGGAGGGCCAACACCATATATTTT
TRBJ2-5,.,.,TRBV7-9,CASSSPLRTRETQYF,TGTGCCAGCAGCTCGCCCCTCCGGACGCGAGAGACCCAGTACTTC
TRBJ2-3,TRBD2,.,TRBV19,CASRREGGITDTQYF,TGTGCCAGTAGACGGGAGGGCGGGATTACAGATACGCAGTATTTT
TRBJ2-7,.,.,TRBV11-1,CASSLGRDSYEQYF,TGTGCCAGCAGCTTAGGGCGCGACTCCTACGAGCAGTACTTC
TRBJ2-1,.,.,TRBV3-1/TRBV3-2,CASSQDSARARFF,TGTGCCAGCAGCCAAGATTCCGCAAGGGCTCGGTTCTTC
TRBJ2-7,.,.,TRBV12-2,CASRLVVKQYF,TGTGCAAGTCGCTTAGTTGTAAAGCAGTACTTC
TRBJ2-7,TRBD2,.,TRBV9,CASSGTSVSYEQYF,TGTGCCAGCAGCGGGACTAGCGTCTCCTACGAGCAGTACTTC
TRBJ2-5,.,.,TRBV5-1,CASSLGEQETQYF,TGCGCCAGCAGCTTGGGAGAGCAAGAGACCCAGTACTTC
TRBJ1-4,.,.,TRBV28,CASSLGGQFGEKLFF,TGTGCCAGCAGCCTCGGGGGGCAGTTTGGCGAAAAACTGTTTTTT